This T cell receptor beta chain was sequenced for a study of control samples from healthy donors and cancer patients. V dropped 4 bases and J dropped 10 bases, with 18 bases sitting between them. This CDR3 is 14 amino acids long. The germline gives CDR1 SGDLS, CDR2 YYNGEE. Some clones are missing from TCRdb's copy, which holds only in-frame ones; the method was immunoSEQ multiplex PCR. The table shows under 30,000 clones, with 75% to 85% occurring only once. The sample consisted of PBMCs. This chain uses TRBV9 with TRBJ2-1; possible D gene TRBD1, 6 bases. The source of this sequence is an older woman with head and neck cancer. The chain's CDR3 is CASSTSIQGREQFF. The CDR3 DNA follows: TGTGCCAGCAGCACGTCAATACAGGGCCGAGAGCAGTTCTTC.